The source of this TCR beta chain is a study of T cell clonotyping in hematopoietic cell transplantation. Findings of the study overall: Few recipient clonotypes overlapped donors; over 95% were de novo at given depth. Pathologically expanded recipient clonotypes increased progressively from day 30 to day 180 as diversity fell.

This CDR3 is 13 amino acids long. Germline V gives CDR1 LNHDA, CDR2 SQIVND (reference sequence). Between the trimmed V and J ends, which lost 3 bases and 3 bases, there was a span of 8 bases. Concerning this clone: No antigen is known for it.

TCRdb keeps only in-frame clones here, not all; method: immunoSEQ multiplex PCR. Altogether thousands of clones are present, 90% being singletons, with the ten largest covering over 4.5%. The V call is TRBV19, the J call TRBJ1-1, with unresolved D. Sequencing was carried out using peripheral blood mononuclear cells. This TCR was sampled from a man aged 40-49 years in good health. Some clones in this sample may be carry-over from other donors' samples. The CDR3 nucleotides are TGTGCCAGTAGTATCGGGGAAGACACTGAAGCTTTCTTT. Protein sequence: CASSIGEDTEAFF.